The 11 T cell receptor beta chains presented below share a single source sample, sequenced in a study of T cell responses to AZD1222 COVID-19 vaccine. Profiling relied on immunoSEQ multiplex PCR, and the TCRdb table lists in-frame clones only, not all of them. This table has some 120,000 clones, 85% to 90% appearing once. The material was peripheral blood, obtained on day 0 of AZD1222 vaccination. The source of these receptors is an adult in good health.

V and J are TRBV28 and TRBJ1-5; 9 bases are shared with TRBD1. Germline CDR1 is MDHEN and CDR2 is SYDVKM. With 4 bases clipped from V and 5 bases from J, the junction kept 6 bases outside the gene matches. The CDR3 is 15 residues long. The CDR3 reads CASSSTGGNYQPQHF. Written as DNA, the CDR3 is TGTGCCAGCAGTTCGACAGGGGGAAATTATCAGCCCCAGCATTTT.

The chain couples TRBV29-1 to TRBJ2-7, with 7 bases identical to TRBD1. There are 13 residues in the CDR3. The germline CDR1 and CDR2 sequences are SQVTM and ANQGSEA. J lost 1 base, V lost 6 bases, and 6 bases had no gene match. CDR3 sequence (DNA): TGCAGCGTCCTCGGGGACAGATCCTACGAGCAGTACTTC. Encoded protein: CSVLGDRSYEQYF.

This clone was seen once. J is TRBJ1-5 and V is TRBV11-2; a possible D gene is TRBD1 (5 bases). Germline CDR1 reads SGHAT; CDR2 reads FQNNGV. CDR3 length equals 14 residues. The V end lost 4 bases, the J end lost 3 bases, and 10 bases lay between the germline ends. The DNA of the CDR3 is TGTGCCAGCAGCTCCGGGACCCCCAATCAGCCCCAGCATTTT. Its translation: CASSSGTPNQPQHF.

The count of this clone is one. The chain employs TRBV19 and TRBJ2-3, with D uncertain. V lost 3 bases and J 4 bases, leaving 11 bases between the germline ends. CDR3 length equals 14 residues. CDR1 is LNHDA, CDR2 SQIVND, per germline (reference sequence). The CDR3 DNA sequence: TGTGCCAGTAGTATGGCAAGTGGCCCAGATACGCAGTATTTT. Protein: CASSMASGPDTQYF.

This chain connects TRBV18 to TRBJ1-5, with D unresolved. The CDR3 is 13 residues long. V was pared by 3 bases and J by 3 bases, with 6 bases between. In germline, CDR1 is KGHSH, CDR2 LQKENI. As DNA, the CDR3 is TGTGCCAGCTCACCGATCTCCAATCAGCCCCAGCATTTT. Its protein is CASSPISNQPQHF.

This clone showed up just once. The chain joins TRBV7-3 to TRBJ2-2; D is possibly TRBD2 (5 bases). The V gene's germline CDR1 is SGHTA and CDR2 FQGTGA. The CDR3 has 14 amino acids. V was pared by 5 bases and J by 3 bases, with 10 bases between. CDR3 sequence: CASSRGMDTGELFF. The CDR3 DNA reads as TGTGCCAGCAGCCGAGGGATGGACACCGGGGAGCTGTTTTTT.

The CDR3 DNA reads TGTGCCAGCAGTCTTCGACCCGGCGGGGATGAGCAGTTCTTC. This translates into CASSLRPGGDEQFF. The chain has TRBV6-2 or TRBV6-3 and TRBJ2-1; D is possibly TRBD2 (6 bases). There are 14 residues in the CDR3. V lost 5 bases to trimming and J lost 8 bases, with 16 bases between them. CDR1 and CDR2 from the germline V gene are MNHEY and SVGEGT.

CDR3 residues: CASSLAENQPQHF. DNA for the CDR3: TGTGCCAGCAGTTTGGCAGAAAATCAGCCCCAGCATTTT. The chain has TRBV27 and TRBJ1-5; no firm D call. The CDR3 is 13 amino acids. Trimming removed 3 bases from V and 4 bases from J, with 7 bases in between. Per germline, CDR1 MNHEY and CDR2 SMNVEV (reference sequence).

V is TRBV28 and J is TRBJ1-5; D possibly corresponds to TRBD1 (6 bases). The germline V and J ends were trimmed by 5 bases and 1 base, with 21 bases remaining between them. Per the germline V gene, CDR1 is MDHEN and CDR2 is SYDVKM. The CDR3 is made up of 18 amino acids. The CDR3 nucleotides are TGTGCCAGCAGTCCCAGGGGCAGGGGAGGAGAAAGCAATCAGCCCCAGCATTTT. This codes for CASSPRGRGGESNQPQHF.

This chain links TRBV7-2 with TRBJ2-1, with 11 positions matching TRBD2. This CDR3 comprises 16 residues. The germline gives CDR1 SGHTA, CDR2 FQGNSA. Trimming took 6 bases from V and 0 from J; bases not matched to a gene: 4. The CDR3 DNA follows: TGTGCCAGCAGACCTAGCGGGGGGAGCTCCTACAATGAGCAGTTCTTC. The encoded protein is CASRPSGGSSYNEQFF.

This rearrangement joins TRBV5-4 to TRBJ2-3, with 9 nucleotides matching TRBD2. Germline trimming cut 4 bases from V and 6 bases from J; bases unmatched to any gene: 15. CDR1 and CDR2 from the germline V gene are SGHNT and YYREEE (reference sequence). There are 17 residues in the CDR3. The CDR3 DNA sequence: TGTGCCAGCAGCCTGGAGGGACTAGCAGGGACCCCGGATACGCAGTATTTT. Amino acid sequence: CASSLEGLAGTPDTQYF. Together with reference TRBV5-4 and TRBJ2-3, the CDR3 gives the full variable domain: ETGVTQSPTHLIKTRGQQVTLRCSSQSGHNTVSWYQQALGQGPQFIFQYYREEENGRGNFPPRFSGLQFPNYSSELNVNALELDDSALYLCASSLEGLAGTPDTQYFGPGTRLTVL.